The source of this T cell receptor (beta chain) is a study of T cells in Graves' hyperthyroidism and ophthalmopathy. This clonotype was detected ten times or more. The antigen remains undetermined. Study-wide results and limits: Most clonotypes expanded in thyroid above 0.001 were likewise present in blood. Ophthalmopathy and stable hyperthyroidism were told apart by a 13 V-J model.

Pregnant or lactating patients were excluded, as were those with uncontrolled infection or other autoimmune disease. In making diagnoses, clinical symptoms, serum thyroxine and TRAb, thyroid ultrasound and orbital computed tomography were all used. CDR3 size: 19 residues. Trimming cost V 6 bases and J 0 bases; bases outside gene matches: 9. Germline CDR1 reads MNHNS; CDR2 reads SASEGT. There were TCR beta CDR3 regions amplified from RNA transcripts. When the TCR CDR3 underwent first-round RT-PCR, the HTBI primer set was used. TCRdb re-called the multiplex PCR reads with MiXCR, one entry per CDR3 protein. The sample holds over 300,000 distinct CDR3 sequences; approximately 14% are singletons and the top ten take approximately 10%.

The chain uses TRBV6-1 and TRBJ2-1, with 15 bases that match TRBD2. The sample was blood. The source of this sequence is a woman aged 55-69 years with Graves' hyperthyroidism. The CDR3 loop is CASRPPGLAGGISYNEQFF. Written as DNA, the CDR3 is TGTGCCAGCAGGCCCCCGGGACTAGCGGGAGGTATCTCCTACAATGAGCAGTTCTTC.